The 30 T cell receptor beta chains reported below all come from one sample, sequenced in a study of blood T cells in healthy people across ages. The use of a sample-barcoded 5' primer and a J-beta primer mix characterized a second PCR of 7 to 11 cycles. TCRdb independently ran MiXCR on the 5' RACE reads; one entry per CDR3 protein. The data show hundreds of thousands of distinct CDR3 sequences, with under 65% seen just once and roughly 14% held by the top ten. Sequenced input: blood. Every receptor here comes from a woman older than 75 in good health.

The sample holds many counts of this clonotype. The rearrangement joins TRBV5-1 to TRBJ2-1, with 8 bases identical to TRBD2. The CDR3 runs to 17 residues. V was clipped by 0 bases and J by 4 bases; unmatched bases: 9. Germline values: CDR1 SGHRS, CDR2 YFSETQ. The CDR3 loop is CASSLASGSISYNEQFF. Written as DNA, the CDR3 is TGCGCCAGCAGCTTGGCGAGCGGGAGCATCTCTTACAATGAGCAGTTCTTC. Filled out from reference TRBV5-1 and TRBJ2-1, the complete variable domain reads KAGVTQTPRYLIKTRGQQVTLSCSPISGHRSVSWYQQTPGQGLQFLFEYFSETQRNKGNFPGRFSGRQFSNSRSEMNVSTLELGDSALYLCASSLASGSISYNEQFFGPGTRLTVL.

This sequence joins TRBV7-9 and TRBJ2-1, with D possibly matching TRBD2 (5 bases). Germline values: CDR1 SEHNR, CDR2 FQNEAQ (reference sequence). This CDR3 contains 15 residues. V was pared by 3 bases and J by 3 bases, with 12 bases between. As DNA, the CDR3 is TGTGCCAGCAGCTTTTCCCTACTAGTCTACAATGAGCAGTTCTTC. Protein product: CASSFSLLVYNEQFF.

On this clonotype: A much larger clone differs by one base, so this may be a read error. This chain connects TRBV9 to TRBJ2-3; tentatively, D is TRBD2 (5 bases). The germline V and J ends were trimmed by 3 bases and 8 bases, with 22 bases remaining between them. Germline values: CDR1 SGDLS, CDR2 YYNGEE. This CDR3 spans 16 amino acids. CDR3 bases: TGTGCCAGCAGCGCCCGTGGCGAAGGAGAGGAGGTTACGCAGTATTTT. This gives the protein CASSARGEGEEVTQYF.

This clonotype has only a few counts. The rearrangement uses TRBV28 and TRBJ2-7; D may be TRBD1 or TRBD2 (5 bases each). The V gene lost 5 bases and the J gene lost 1 base, with 15 bases spanning the gap. CDR1 is MDHEN and CDR2 is SYDVKM in the germline V gene. The CDR3 consists of 15 residues. The CDR3 nucleotides read TGTGCCAGCAGTCCCTATCGGGACCTTTCCTACGAGCAGTACTTC. Its translation is CASSPYRDLSYEQYF.

The table lists this clonotype with many counts. The chain couples TRBV11-2 to TRBJ2-1, with TRBD1 matching 7 bases. This CDR3 spans 13 amino acids. Germline loops: CDR1 SGHAT, CDR2 FQNNGV. V lost 5 bases, J lost 11 bases, and 9 bases stayed unmatched. CDR3 protein: CASSQGGWAKQFF. CDR3 nucleotides: TGTGCCAGCAGCCAAGGGGGCTGGGCAAAGCAGTTCTTC. The complete variable domain, with remaining parts taken from reference TRBV11-2 and TRBJ2-1, reads EAGVAQSPRYKIIEKRQSVAFWCNPISGHATLYWYQQILGQGPKLLIQFQNNGVVDDSQLPKDRFSAERLKGVDSTLKIQPAKLEDSAVYLCASSQGGWAKQFFGPGTRLTVL.

This rearrangement joins TRBV5-1 to TRBJ1-1; 8 bases fit TRBD1. The CDR3 is made up of 18 amino acids. V lost 3 bases to trimming and J lost 6 bases; unmatched junction nucleotides: 19. Germline CDR1 reads SGHRS; CDR2 reads YFSETQ. The DNA of the CDR3 is TGCGCCAGCAGCTCCGGAGGGGGCCCTGCAGGGGGCGCACCTGAAGCTTTCTTT. This encodes CASSSGGGPAGGAPEAFF.

The chain joins TRBV20-1 to TRBJ2-5; TRBD2 matches at 9 bases. V gave up 6 bases and J gave up 13 bases; unmatched junction bases: 6. The germline V gene encodes CDR1 DFQATT and CDR2 SNEGSKA (reference sequence). The CDR3 is 10 amino acids. The CDR3 spells CSAGAGGRYF. The DNA of the CDR3 is TGCAGTGCAGGAGCGGGGGGAAGGTACTTC.

The chain uses TRBV11-2 and TRBJ2-1; a possible D gene is TRBD2 (7 bases). CDR1 SGHAT and CDR2 FQNNGV come from the germline V gene. The CDR3 totals 15 residues. Trimming left V 0 bases short and J 7 bases short, with 13 bases between. The CDR3 DNA is TGTGCCAGCAGCTTAGAAGCGGGACATGTAAATGAGCAGTTCTTC. Amino acid sequence: CASSLEAGHVNEQFF.

Here the CDR3 DNA reads TGTGCCTGGAGTGTACAGGACCCAACCCCCAGGCAGCCCCAGCATTTT. It is translated as CAWSVQDPTPRQPQHF. The J gene is TRBJ1-5, the V gene TRBV30; tentative D call: TRBD1 (5 bases). The CDR3 extends over 16 amino acids. Trimming took 0 bases from V and 7 from J, leaving 19 bases between them. Germline V lookup: CDR1 GTSNPN, CDR2 SVGIG (reference sequence).

This clonotype was picked up many times. Germline and junction disagree at one end, which may indicate a read error. The gene calls are TRBV7-2 and TRBJ2-5; 9 bases map to TRBD2. CDR1 is SGHTA, CDR2 FQGNSA, per germline. The CDR3 runs to 14 residues. CDR3 sequence reads: CASSLVAGGETQYF. The CDR3 DNA reads TGCGCCAGCAGCCTCGTTGCGGGAGGGGAGACCCAGTACTTC.

Turning to this clonotype: At one end, the junction sequence differs from germline, possibly due to a read error. The chain recombines TRBV28 with TRBJ1-2; 10 nucleotides align to TRBD1. The germline V gene encodes CDR1 MDHEN and CDR2 SYDVKM. The CDR3 spans 16 residues. CDR3 coding DNA: TGTGCCAGCAGTTTTTCCTGGACAGGGGGTGGCTATGACTACACCTTC. Protein: CASSFSWTGGGYDYTF.

This chain joins TRBV27 and TRBJ2-1; 14 bases line up with TRBD2. The J call may be incorrect, as the DNA end agrees better with TRBJ2-7. This CDR3 has 18 amino acids. The germline CDR1 and CDR2 sequences are MNHEY and SMNVEV (reference sequence). The CDR3 DNA reads as TGTGCCAGCAGTTTAGTAGGACTAGCGGGAGGATCCTACAATGAGCAGTACTTC. Its protein product is CASSLVGLAGGSYNEQYF.

This clonotype was observed a handful of times. V gene TRBV24-1 combines with J gene TRBJ2-7; no reliable D call. In germline, CDR1 is KGHDR, CDR2 SFDVKD. The CDR3 has 15 amino acids. V shed 3 bases and J shed 7 bases, with 18 bases lying between them. CDR3 coding DNA: TGTGCCACCAGTGATCCCCCTTTAGGGTTCGATGAGCAGTACTTC. Its translation: CATSDPPLGFDEQYF.

For this clonotype: Just one base apart from a much larger clone, this may be a read error. The chain uses TRBV7-9 and TRBJ2-3, with D perhaps being TRBD1 or TRBD2 (6 bases each). The ends were cut back, 3 bases at V and 2 bases at J, with 15 bases in the middle. The CDR3 loop spans 16 amino acids. CDR1 is SEHNR, CDR2 FQNEAQ, per germline (reference sequence). The CDR3 DNA follows: TGTGCCAGCAGCTTTCCCGTTTCGGGGGCCACAGATACGCAGTATTTT. Protein: CASSFPVSGATDTQYF.

CDR3 amino acids: CASRKRDRAETQYF. Here the CDR3 DNA reads TGTGCCAGCAGAAAAAGGGACAGGGCAGAGACCCAGTACTTC. This chain uses TRBV6-2 or TRBV6-3 with TRBJ2-5; 9 nucleotides line up with TRBD1. Germline CDR1 is MNHEY and CDR2 is SVGEGT. This CDR3 spans 14 amino acids. V lost 6 bases, J lost 4 bases, and 6 bases stayed unmatched.

V is TRBV3-1 and J is TRBJ1-2; D is ambiguous. Germline CDR1 is LGHDT and CDR2 is YNNKEL (reference sequence). The CDR3 sequence is 13 residues long. V lost 1 base and J lost 8, with 11 bases in between. The CDR3 sequence: CASSQGSRGGYTF. CDR3 DNA: TGTGCCAGCAGCCAAGGCTCGAGAGGAGGCTACACCTTC.

This clonotype has more than one count but fewer than ten. A much larger clone lies one base from this, so it may be a read error. This chain uses TRBV29-1 with TRBJ2-1; 14 bases agree with TRBD2. TRBJ2-7 matches the DNA end more closely, so the J call is doubtful. The germline CDR1 and CDR2 sequences are SQVTM and ANQGSEA. The CDR3 loop spans 16 amino acids. In DNA, the CDR3 is TGCAGCGCCGGGACTAGCGGGAGAGGGTCCTACAATGAGCAGTACTTC. This encodes CSAGTSGRGSYNEQYF.

As to this clonotype: Mismatch with germline at one junction end may stem from a read error. The CDR3 coding sequence is TGCAGCGTTGAAGATTCGGGCAGGAGATTCTCCTACAATGAGCAGTACTTT. The encoded protein is CSVEDSGRRFSYNEQYF. V gene TRBV29-1 combines with J gene TRBJ2-7; D remains unclear. The V gene's germline CDR1 is SQVTM and CDR2 ANQGSEA. This CDR3 is built from 17 residues.

This clonotype was detected ten times or more. The genes are TRBV27 and TRBJ2-5; D remains unclear. CDR1 is MNHEY, CDR2 SMNVEV, per germline (reference sequence). Trimming pared 5 bases from V and 2 bases from J, leaving 15 bases between. The CDR3 consists of 15 residues. As DNA, the CDR3 is TGTGCCAGCAGTCCCCTCTTGCGAGTGCAAGAGACCCAGTACTTC. Translated: CASSPLLRVQETQYF.

The chain couples TRBV6-6 to TRBJ2-2; D is unclear. The CDR3 contains 14 residues. Germline V gene sequence: CDR1 MNHNY, CDR2 SVGAGI (reference sequence). Deletions cut 2 bases from V and 1 base from J, with 5 bases between. The CDR3 DNA reads TGTGCCAGCAGTTACAAAAAGAACACCGGGGAGCTGTTTTTT. Translation gives CASSYKKNTGELFF.

The rearrangement joins TRBV10-3 to TRBJ2-3; 13 bases agree with TRBD2. Germline values: CDR1 ENHRY, CDR2 SYGVKD. The CDR3 loop spans 15 amino acids. V dropped 8 bases and J dropped 2; count of bases not matched to a gene: 4. This CDR3 is CAIRLAGGPTDTQYF. In DNA, the CDR3 is TGTGCCATCCGACTAGCGGGGGGCCCCACAGATACGCAGTATTTT.

This chain joins TRBV6-1 and TRBJ1-4; 8 bases fit TRBD1. V was pared by 8 bases and J by 4 bases, with 12 bases of the junction left unmatched. Germline-derived CDR1 and CDR2 are MNHNS and SASEGT. This CDR3 has 16 amino acids. CDR3: CASGHRGKANNEKLFF. The CDR3, as DNA: TGTGCCAGCGGACACAGGGGGAAGGCCAATAATGAAAAACTGTTTTTT.

The chain employs TRBV7-6 and TRBJ1-5, with D possibly being TRBD1 (6 bases). The CDR3 covers 15 residues. Germline CDR1 reads SGHVS; CDR2 reads FNYEAQ. Trimming removed 1 base from V and 7 bases from J, with 14 bases in between. As DNA, the CDR3 is TGTGCCAGCAGCTTAGGATCGGCAGGGGTCCAGCCCCAGCATTTT. It codes for CASSLGSAGVQPQHF.

Many counts were recorded for this clonotype. The chain recombines TRBV5-1 with TRBJ2-1; D not resolved. With 0 bases removed from V and 3 bases from J, the gap between germline ends came to 10 bases. Per germline, CDR1 SGHRS and CDR2 YFSETQ. The CDR3 consists of 15 residues. The CDR3 bases are TGCGCCAGCAGCTTGGAACAGCCCTACTACAATGAGCAGTTCTTC. Translation gives CASSLEQPYYNEQFF.

This chain connects TRBV7-2 to TRBJ2-7, with D perhaps TRBD1 or TRBD2 (5 bases each). Trimming took 7 bases from V and 2 from J, leaving 15 bases between them. The CDR3 loop spans 14 amino acids. Per the germline V gene, CDR1 is SGHTA and CDR2 is FQGNSA. CDR3 sequence: CASTQRAGTYEQYF. CDR3 sequence (DNA): TGTGCCAGCACCCAGAGGGCAGGGACCTACGAGCAGTACTTC. Looking up the rest from reference TRBV7-2 and TRBJ2-7 gives the full variable domain: GAGVSQSPSNKVTEKGKDVELRCDPISGHTALYWYRQSLGQGLEFLIYFQGNSAPDKSGLPSDRFSAERTGGSVSTLTIQRTQQEDSAVYLCASTQRAGTYEQYFGPGTRLTVT.

The gene calls are TRBV2 and TRBJ2-5, with D perhaps matching TRBD1 (6 bases). The germline V gene has CDR1 SNHLY and CDR2 FYNNEI. V dropped 8 bases and J dropped 5 bases, with 18 bases sitting between them. This CDR3 has 14 amino acids. The DNA of the CDR3 is TGTGCCAGCGGAGATTTACAGGGATATGAGACCCAGTACTTC. The encoded protein is CASGDLQGYETQYF.

The chain employs TRBV11-2 and TRBJ1-1; maybe TRBD1 (6 bases). The CDR3 is 14 amino acids. Germline CDR1 SGHAT, CDR2 FQNNGV. V was cut by 2 bases and J by 5 bases, with 12 bases left in between. The CDR3 DNA is TGTGCCAGCAGCTTATTTAGCAGGGGAACTGAAGCTTTCTTT. The encoded protein is CASSLFSRGTEAFF.

This clonotype was observed once. A read error is possible here, since a much larger clone lies one base away. This rearrangement joins TRBV25-1 to TRBJ2-7, with 7 bases matching TRBD1. The CDR3 has 14 residues. With 3 bases clipped from V and 7 bases from J, the junction kept 9 bases outside the gene matches. CDR1 is MGHDK, CDR2 SYGVNS, per germline. The CDR3 sequence is CASSDPQGVNEQYF. The CDR3 bases are TGTGCCAGCAGTGACCCCCAGGGGGTCAATGAGCAGTACTTC.

The rearrangement uses TRBV30 and TRBJ2-5; D might be TRBD2 (5 bases). Germline lookup yields CDR1 GTSNPN and CDR2 SVGIG (reference sequence). The CDR3 sequence is 13 residues long. Between the trimmed V and J ends, which lost 4 bases and 2 bases, there was a span of 11 bases. CDR3 coding DNA: TGTGCCTGGAATCGGGGTTGGCAAGAGACCCAGTACTTC. Its protein is CAWNRGWQETQYF.

This clonotype was detected a few times. This rearrangement joins TRBV7-3 to TRBJ2-7; the match to TRBD2 covers 10 bases. The CDR3 spans 15 residues. J was trimmed by 7 bases and V by 5 bases; bases with no gene match: 11. Germline V lookup: CDR1 SGHTA, CDR2 FQGTGA. Here the CDR3 reads CASSRAGGLYNEQYF. The DNA of the CDR3 is TGTGCCAGCAGCCGAGCGGGGGGGCTCTACAATGAGCAGTACTTC.